This entry describes one TCR beta chain. Its target is not known. The data belong to a study of shared clonotypes between healthy human individuals. Findings of the study overall: An expected dependence of interdonor clonotype sharing on sequencing depth was noted.

Germline V gene lookup returns CDR1 SGHAT and CDR2 FQNNGV. V dropped 5 bases and J dropped 6 bases, with 20 bases sitting between them. This CDR3 is 15 amino acids long. For every subset, genomic DNA was evenly distributed across several immunoSEQ plates. DNA from unsorted PBMC was sequenced on ten immunoSEQ deep assay plates. In the study's own analysis: For the immunoSEQ data, sequences were junction-only without quality scores, so filtering differed. Measured with immunoSEQ multiplex PCR; TCRdb has only the in-frame clones, and not every one. The V and J calls and clone size are taken from that table; D and trimming were inferred from the DNA. The sample has 450,000 or so clones, approximately 71% seen once.

The clonotype originates from a woman aged 40 to 49 in good health. Some clones in this sample may be carry-over from other donors' samples. The sample taken for sequencing was PBMCs. The J gene is TRBJ2-7, the V gene TRBV11-2, with D possibly matching TRBD1 (6 bases). CDR3 DNA: TGTGCCAGCAGCACTTGGACAGCCCAGTTGGGCGAGCAGTACTTC. It specifies CASSTWTAQLGEQYF.